This TCR beta chain was identified during a study of control samples from healthy donors and cancer patients. The V end was cut by 7 bases, the J end by 4 bases, with 8 bases between. The CDR3 is made up of 12 amino acids. Sequencing was performed with immunoSEQ multiplex PCR; in TCRdb, only in-frame clones are kept and a portion is missing. The repertoire holds some 74,000 clones, with nearly 85% as singletons. This clonotype was obtained from a man aged 55 to 69 in good health. This chain joins TRBV12-3 or TRBV12-4 and TRBJ1-5; D call uncertain. Sequencing was performed on blood. The CDR3 loop reads CASTERNQPQHF. Here the CDR3 DNA reads TGTGCCAGCACCGAGAGGAATCAGCCCCAGCATTTT.